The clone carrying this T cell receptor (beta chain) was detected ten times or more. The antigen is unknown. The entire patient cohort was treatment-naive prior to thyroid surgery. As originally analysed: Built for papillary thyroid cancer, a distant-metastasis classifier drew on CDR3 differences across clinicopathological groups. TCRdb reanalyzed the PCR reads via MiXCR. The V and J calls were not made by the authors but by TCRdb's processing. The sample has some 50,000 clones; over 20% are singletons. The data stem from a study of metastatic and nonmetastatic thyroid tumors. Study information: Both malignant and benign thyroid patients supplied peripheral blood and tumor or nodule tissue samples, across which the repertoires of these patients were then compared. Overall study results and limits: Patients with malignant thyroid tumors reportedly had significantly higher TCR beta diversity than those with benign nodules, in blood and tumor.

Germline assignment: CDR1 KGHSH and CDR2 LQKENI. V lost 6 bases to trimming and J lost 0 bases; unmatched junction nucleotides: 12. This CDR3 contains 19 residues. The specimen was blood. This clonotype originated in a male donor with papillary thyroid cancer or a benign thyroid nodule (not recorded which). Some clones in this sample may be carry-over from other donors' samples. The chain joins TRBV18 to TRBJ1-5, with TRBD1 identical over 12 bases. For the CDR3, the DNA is TGTGCCAGCTCCCGGACCGGGACAGGGGGCCCATATAGCAATCAGCCCCAGCATTTT. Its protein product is CASSRTGTGGPYSNQPQHF.